This T cell receptor beta chain was found in a study of blood T cell repertoires in COVID-19. The overall study: Acute and convalescent COVID-19 samples came from the United States, Italy and Spain. PBMCs, B-cell-depleted T cells, or T cells provided the cDNA or gDNA that made up the material.

CDR3 length: 15 residues. Germline V gene lookup returns CDR1 SGHTA and CDR2 FQGNSA. V lost 3 bases to trimming and J lost 5 bases, with 16 bases between them. This clone was seen more than once but under ten times. Original data processing: Nucleated cell number was recorded as an estimate derived from reference gene primer amplification. Profiling relied on immunoSEQ multiplex PCR, and the TCRdb table lists in-frame clones only, not all of them. V, J and clone size are those of that table, while D and trimming were read from the DNA. The sample contains about 260,000 clones, 80% to 90% of which appear only once.

The TCR sequence derives from a woman aged 40 to 55 who had recovered from COVID-19. This chain joins TRBV7-2 and TRBJ1-2; maybe TRBD1 (5 bases). The sequencing sample was made of peripheral blood. The CDR3 bases are TGTGCCAGCAGCTTTCAGGGTTCGGATGGGTATGGCTACACCTTC. Translating gives CASSFQGSDGYGYTF. Full variable domain (missing parts from reference TRBV7-2 and TRBJ1-2): GAGVSQSPSNKVTEKGKDVELRCDPISGHTALYWYRQSLGQGLEFLIYFQGNSAPDKSGLPSDRFSAERTGGSVSTLTIQRTQQEDSAVYLCASSFQGSDGYGYTFGSGTRLTVV.